This TCR beta chain was observed in a study of blood T cell repertoires in COVID-19. Trimming at V came to 4 bases and at J to 2 bases, leaving 5 bases not matched to a gene. CDR3 size: 14 residues. Germline CDR1 SGHNT, CDR2 YYREEE (reference sequence). This table comes from immunoSEQ multiplex PCR, and its TCRdb copy is limited to in-frame clones, with some not included. The profile shows about 320,000 clones, around 90% of them singletons. The specimen sequenced was PBMCs or T cells enriched from blood (not recorded which). The TCR originated in a man aged 55 to 70 who had recovered from COVID-19. J is TRBJ2-7 and V is TRBV5-4, with 8 positions matching TRBD2. The CDR3 reads CASSVKREPYEQYF. CDR3 coding DNA: TGTGCCAGCAGCGTGAAGCGGGAGCCCTACGAGCAGTACTTC.